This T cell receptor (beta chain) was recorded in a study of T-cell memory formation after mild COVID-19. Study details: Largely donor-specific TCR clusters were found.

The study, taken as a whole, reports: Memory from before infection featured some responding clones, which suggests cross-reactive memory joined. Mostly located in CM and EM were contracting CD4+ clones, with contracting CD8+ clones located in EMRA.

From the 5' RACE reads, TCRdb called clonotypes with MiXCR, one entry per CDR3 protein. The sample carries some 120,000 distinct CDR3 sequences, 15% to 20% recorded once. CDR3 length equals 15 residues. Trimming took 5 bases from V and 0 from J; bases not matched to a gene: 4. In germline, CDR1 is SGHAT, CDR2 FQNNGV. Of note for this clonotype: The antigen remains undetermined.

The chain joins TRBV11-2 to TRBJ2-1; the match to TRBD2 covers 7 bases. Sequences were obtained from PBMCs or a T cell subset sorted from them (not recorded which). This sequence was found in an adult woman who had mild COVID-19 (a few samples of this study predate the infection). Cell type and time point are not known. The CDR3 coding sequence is TGTGCCAGCAGCCAAAGGACTAGCTCCTACAATGAGCAGTTCTTC. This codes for CASSQRTSSYNEQFF.